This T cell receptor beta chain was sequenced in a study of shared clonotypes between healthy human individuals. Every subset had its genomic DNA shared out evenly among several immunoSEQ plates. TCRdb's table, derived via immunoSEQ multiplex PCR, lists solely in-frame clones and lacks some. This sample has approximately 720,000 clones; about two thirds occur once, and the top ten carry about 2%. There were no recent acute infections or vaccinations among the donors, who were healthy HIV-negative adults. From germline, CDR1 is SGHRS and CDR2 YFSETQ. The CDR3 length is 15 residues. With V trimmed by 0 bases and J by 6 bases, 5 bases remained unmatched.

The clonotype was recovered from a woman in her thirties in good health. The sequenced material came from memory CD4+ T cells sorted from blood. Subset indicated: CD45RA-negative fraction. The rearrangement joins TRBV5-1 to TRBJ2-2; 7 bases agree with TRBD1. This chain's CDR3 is CASSLGDRESGELFF. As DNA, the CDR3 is TGCGCCAGCAGCTTGGGCGACAGGGAGTCCGGGGAGCTGTTTTTT.